The rows below give T cell receptor beta chains drawn from one sample of a study of cytomegalovirus exposure and HLA in healthy donors. Profiled with immunoSEQ multiplex PCR; TCRdb holds only in-frame clones, not every one. This sample has more than 100,000 clones, with 60% to 85% found just once. The source material was PBMCs. These receptors were obtained from a woman in her thirties or forties in good health and CMV-seronegative. Each CDR3 is given with its conserved first and last residue. A D gene is named only where the DNA matches it firmly. Some rows mark clone size as missing; the rest say once, few, many or name a class of expanded clone.

TRBJ2-1	TRBD2	TRBV28	NA	TGTGCCAGCATTCTTAGCGGGGGGGCCTACAATGAGCAGTTCTTC	CASILSGGAYNEQFF
TRBJ2-7	NA	TRBV7-8	NA	TGTGCCAGCAGCGCGGGACCTTTGGCCTACGAGCAGTACTTC	CASSAGPLAYEQYF
TRBJ1-4	NA	TRBV28	NA	TGTGCCAGCAGTTTATGGTCAGATAATGAAAAACTGTTTTTT	CASSLWSDNEKLFF
TRBJ2-3	TRBD2	TRBV4-2	NA	TGTGCCAGCAGCCAATCTAGCGGGGGGGCTGGAGATACGCAGTATTTT	CASSQSSGGAGDTQYF
TRBJ2-7	TRBD1	TRBV7-2	NA	TGTGCCAGCAGCGAGGACAGGAAGCCGAACTACGAGCAGTACTTC	CASSEDRKPNYEQYF
TRBJ2-7	TRBD1	TRBV28	few	TGTGCCAGCAGTTCGGGACAGGGACTGTACGAGCAGTACTTC	CASSSGQGLYEQYF
TRBJ2-1	NA	TRBV20-1	NA	TGCAGTGCTTTCGGCGGGAATGAGCAGTTCTTC	CSAFGGNEQFF
TRBJ2-3	TRBD2	TRBV4-2	NA	TGTGCCAGCAGCCAGGGACTAGCGGGGGCGGCAGATACGCAGTATTTT	CASSQGLAGAADTQYF
TRBJ1-5	NA	TRBV18	once	TGTGCCAGCTCACCAGGTTCGGGGGTAGGACAGCCCCAGCATTTT	CASSPGSGVGQPQHF
TRBJ1-1	NA	TRBV19	NA	TGTGCCAGTAGTATCGGGGGGCTGAACACTGAAGCTTTCTTT	CASSIGGLNTEAFF
TRBJ2-2	TRBD1	TRBV29-1	NA	TGCAGCGTTGATGGGACAGGGGGCATCGCCGGGGAGCTGTTTTTT	CSVDGTGGIAGELFF
TRBJ1-5	NA	TRBV7-9	once	TGTGCCAGCAGCTTAGACGGGGAGTTCCGGCCCCAGCATTTT	CASSLDGEFRPQHF
TRBJ1-1	NA	TRBV4-3	NA	TGCGCCAGCAGCCCACAAAACGGGGGGAGGGTGAACACTGAAGCTTTCTTT	CASSPQNGGRVNTEAFF
TRBJ2-1	TRBD2	TRBV6-4	NA	TGTGCCAGCAGTGCCCTAGCGGGGTACAATGAGCAGTTCTTC	CASSALAGYNEQFF
TRBJ2-7	NA	TRBV2	NA	TGTGCCAGCTCCAGGGATGGATACGAGCAGTACTTC	CASSRDGYEQYF
TRBJ2-2	NA	TRBV7-3	few	TGTGCCAGCAGCCGCGTAAGCGGGGAGCTGTTTTTT	CASSRVSGELFF
TRBJ2-7	NA	TRBV14	NA	TGTGCCAGCAGCCACGGTAGTTACGAGCAGTACTTC	CASSHGSYEQYF
TRBJ1-2	TRBD1	TRBV19	NA	TGTGCCAGTAGGGGGACAGGCCCTCTCTATGGCTACACCTTC	CASRGTGPLYGYTF
TRBJ2-3	NA	TRBV12-5	NA	TGTGCTAGTGGTTTGGTGATCGACAGCGCTAGCACAGATACGCAGTATTTT	CASGLVIDSASTDTQYF
TRBJ2-1	NA	TRBV2	few	TGTGCCAGCAGTGAAGAACAGGGATCCTACAATGAGCAGTTCTTC	CASSEEQGSYNEQFF
TRBJ2-3	TRBD2	TRBV7-9	NA	TGTGCCAGCAGCTTCCGAATGACTAGCGGGGTACCAGATACGCAGTATTTT	CASSFRMTSGVPDTQYF
TRBJ1-3	NA	TRBV6-4	NA	TGTGCCAGCCCTCAAAGGAGGAACACCATATATTTT	CASPQRRNTIYF
TRBJ1-3	NA	TRBV5-4	NA	TGTGCCAGCAGCTTGGAAACCGTGACAGGCTCTGGAAACACCATATATTTT	CASSLETVTGSGNTIYF
TRBJ2-1	NA	TRBV2	NA	TGTGCCAGCTGGCCGGACAGAAGCTCCTACAATGAGCAGTTCTTC	CASWPDRSSYNEQFF
TRBJ2-3	TRBD1	TRBV7-6	NA	TGTGCCAGCAGCCCACAGGGGGCAACAGATACGCAGTATTTT	CASSPQGATDTQYF
TRBJ1-1	TRBD1	TRBV19	once	TGTGCCAGCCACAGGGGAAGGGAAAACACTGAAGCTTTCTTT	CASHRGRENTEAFF
TRBJ1-5	NA	TRBV28	NA	TGTGCCAGCAGTCCGGGGGAGAGCAATCAGCCCCAGCATTTT	CASSPGESNQPQHF
TRBJ1-1	TRBD1	TRBV6-5	NA	TGTGCCAGCAGTCATGGACAGGGACCCCGGGAAGCTTTCTTT	CASSHGQGPREAFF
TRBJ2-1	TRBD2	TRBV30	NA	TGTGCCTGGAGGAGCAGCGGGGGGAAGGGTGAGCAGTTCTTC	CAWRSSGGKGEQFF
TRBJ1-6	TRBD1	TRBV6-6	many	TGTGCCAGCAGTTACGGGACAGGAAGGAATTCACCCCTCCACTTT	CASSYGTGRNSPLHF
TRBJ2-3	NA	TRBV9	NA	TGTGCCAGCAGCCCGGTGGGCTCGGATACGCAGTATTTT	CASSPVGSDTQYF
TRBJ1-6	NA	TRBV7-8	NA	TGTGCCAGCAGCGGGGGACAACCCCTCCACTTT	CASSGGQPLHF
TRBJ2-7	NA	TRBV5-1	NA	TGCGCCAGCAGCTTGGAGGCCGGGGTCCCCTCCTACGAGCAGTACTTC	CASSLEAGVPSYEQYF
TRBJ1-5	NA	TRBV27	NA	TGTGCCAGCAGTTTAGTGCCCAGTCAGCCCCAGCATTTT	CASSLVPSQPQHF
TRBJ2-3	TRBD2	TRBV15	once	TGTGCCACCAGCAGAGATCAGCGGGGGCTCACAGATACGCAGTATTTT	CATSRDQRGLTDTQYF
TRBJ1-1	TRBD1	TRBV29-1	once	TGCAGCGGGATACAGGGGGGGCGTGAAGCTTTCTTT	CSGIQGGREAFF
TRBJ1-2	TRBD1	TRBV6-5	NA	TGTGCCAGCAGTGAACAGGGGGTCGGCTATGGCTACACCTTC	CASSEQGVGYGYTF
TRBJ1-1	NA	TRBV28	NA	TGTGCCAGCAGTTCCCCCGGGGGGGGCGGGCACACTGAAGCTTTCTTT	CASSSPGGGGHTEAFF